This entry concerns a single T cell receptor beta chain. What it recognizes is unknown. The authors ran a second PCR of about 6 to 12 cycles using a sample-barcoded 5' primer and a J-beta primer mix. Each cDNA was tagged by a template-switch adaptor containing 12 random nucleotides. TCRdb analysed the 5' RACE reads with MiXCR anew, one entry per CDR3 protein. The sample contains some 920,000 distinct CDR3 sequences, just over 50% of which appear only once. This sample stems from a study of blood T cells in healthy people across ages. Study-level findings and limits: While age rose, TCR beta diversity per million T cells dropped in a roughly linear way.

The CDR3 length is 15 residues. Germline CDR1 reads DFQATT; CDR2 reads SNEGSKA (reference sequence). The V end was cut by 0 bases, the J end by 7 bases, with 16 bases between. Donors each provided 8 to 10 milliliters of peripheral blood. V gene TRBV20-1 combines with J gene TRBJ2-1; D may be TRBD2 (6 bases). The specimen sequenced was blood. This receptor was taken from a woman aged 55-70 years in good health. The CDR3 loop reads CSARDRVGGGNEQFF. In nucleotides, the CDR3 is TGCAGTGCTAGAGATCGGGTGGGAGGAGGAAATGAGCAGTTCTTC.